One sample yielded the 27 T cell receptor beta chains listed below, sequenced in a study of shared clonotypes between healthy human individuals. Naive-designated CD8 cells lacked CD45RO, were positively enriched for CCR7, and omitted terminally differentiated effector memory CD45RA+ cells. Data came from immunoSEQ multiplex PCR; TCRdb stores just in-frame clones and leaves some out. This sample has some 2,000,000 clones, with about 95% found just once. Sequences were obtained from naive CD8+ T cells sorted from blood. The receptor set was obtained from a man aged 18 to 35 in good health.

V usage is TRBV27 and J usage is TRBJ1-2, with D possibly matching TRBD1 (6 bases). Trimming took 5 bases from V and 2 from J, leaving 15 bases between them. CDR3 length: 15 amino acids. The germline gives CDR1 MNHEY, CDR2 SMNVEV (reference sequence). The CDR3 region is CASSPGQLINYGYTF. The DNA of the CDR3 is TGTGCCAGCAGTCCCGGACAGTTAATAAACTATGGCTACACCTTC.

For the CDR3, the DNA is TGTGCCAGCAGCCCATGGGACAGGGACACCGGGGAGCTGTTTTTT. This sequence encodes CASSPWDRDTGELFF. The J gene is TRBJ2-2, the V gene TRBV5-8; TRBD1 matches 9 bases. CDR3 length equals 15 residues. Per the germline V gene, CDR1 is SGHTS and CDR2 is YDEGEE. V was clipped by 4 bases and J by 3 bases; unmatched bases: 4.

The gene calls are TRBV4-1 and TRBJ1-1; possibly TRBD1 for D (5 bases). V gave up 7 bases and J gave up 6 bases, with 18 bases separating them. This CDR3 has 14 residues. Germline CDR1 is MGHRA and CDR2 is YSYEKL. The CDR3 DNA sequence: TGCGCCAGCAATTCGGTGGGACTTGGGGCTGAAGCTTTCTTT. Its protein is CASNSVGLGAEAFF.

This clone was detected only once. The chain uses TRBV13 and TRBJ2-7; the match to TRBD2 covers 11 bases. J gave up 1 base and V 5 bases, and 7 bases lay outside the gene matches. The CDR3 length is 16 residues. Looked up from germline, CDR1 is PRHDT and CDR2 is FYEKMQ (reference sequence). The CDR3 spells CASSLLTSGASYEQYF. The DNA of the CDR3 is TGTGCCAGCAGCCTTTTGACTAGCGGGGCTTCCTACGAGCAGTACTTC.

The chain joins TRBV5-6 to TRBJ1-1; 7 bases align to TRBD1. There are 12 residues in the CDR3. The junction had 1 base not matched to a gene; V was cut back by 7 bases and J by 1 base. Germline V gives CDR1 SGHDT, CDR2 YYEEEE. This CDR3 is CASGDRNTEAFF. CDR3 DNA: TGTGCCAGCGGGGACAGGAACACTGAAGCTTTCTTT.

In DNA form, the CDR3 reads TGTGCCACCAGCCCACGGACAGGGAATAATTCACCCCTCCACTTT. Translation: CATSPRTGNNSPLHF. The V call is TRBV15, the J call TRBJ1-6; TRBD1 matches at 8 bases. Germline trimming cut 5 bases from V and 5 bases from J; bases unmatched to any gene: 5. From germline, CDR1 is LNHNV and CDR2 YYDKDF (reference sequence). This CDR3 region has 15 residues.

The genes are TRBV10-3 and TRBJ2-7; possibly TRBD2 for D (5 bases). CDR1 and CDR2 (germline): ENHRY, SYGVKD. The CDR3 runs 13 residues. The V and J ends lost 6 bases and 2 bases respectively, with 11 bases between them. Written as DNA, the CDR3 is TGTGCCATCAGAAAGGAAGCGGCCTACGAGCAGTACTTC. It codes for CAIRKEAAYEQYF.

The V and J genes are TRBV30 and TRBJ2-7; D gene ambiguous. Germline V gives CDR1 GTSNPN, CDR2 SVGIG (reference sequence). Trimming stripped 0 bases from V and 6 bases from J, with 9 bases between. The CDR3 runs 12 residues. The chain's CDR3 is CAWSVNSVEQYF. The CDR3 DNA sequence: TGTGCCTGGAGTGTAAACAGCGTCGAGCAGTACTTC.

The chain uses TRBV18 and TRBJ2-7, with 8 bases identical to TRBD1. J was trimmed by 1 base and V by 1 base; bases with no gene match: 6. The CDR3 length is 16 residues. Germline CDR1 reads KGHSH; CDR2 reads LQKENI. The DNA for the CDR3 is TGTGCCAGCTCACCACTACCGGGACAGGAATCCTACGAGCAGTACTTC. Translation gives CASSPLPGQESYEQYF.

This rearrangement joins TRBV5-8 to TRBJ1-2, with D perhaps matching TRBD1 (6 bases). The V end was cut by 4 bases, the J end by 3 bases, with 22 bases between. The CDR3 is made up of 17 amino acids. Germline CDR1 and CDR2: SGHTS and YDEGEE. CDR3: CASSLRWGTGSHYGYTF. The CDR3 coding sequence is TGTGCCAGCAGCCTTCGATGGGGTACAGGGTCGCACTATGGCTACACCTTC.

V usage is TRBV18 and J usage is TRBJ2-5, with 9 bases that match TRBD1. The trim removed 0 bases at V and 5 bases at J, leaving 4 bases unmatched. The germline gives CDR1 KGHSH, CDR2 LQKENI. This CDR3 comprises 15 residues. CDR3 in amino acids: CASSPPGQGFETQYF. DNA for the CDR3: TGTGCCAGCTCACCACCGGGACAGGGTTTTGAGACCCAGTACTTC.

The gene calls are TRBV28 and TRBJ2-5; the D is unclear. Trimming left V 6 bases short and J 5 bases short, with 16 bases between. Germline V gives CDR1 MDHEN, CDR2 SYDVKM. The CDR3 sequence is 14 residues long. The CDR3 here is CASRTLWVDETQYF. As DNA, the CDR3 is TGTGCCAGCAGAACCCTTTGGGTAGATGAGACCCAGTACTTC.

The chain employs TRBV2 and TRBJ2-7; no reliable D call. V shed 1 base and J shed 3 bases, with 16 bases lying between them. CDR1 and CDR2 (germline): SNHLY, FYNNEI. CDR3 length: 16 amino acids. The CDR3 region is CASSEVPDYILYEQYF. Written as DNA, the CDR3 is TGTGCCAGCAGTGAAGTGCCGGATTATATACTCTACGAGCAGTACTTC.

The J gene is TRBJ2-5, the V gene TRBV7-9; 10 bases agree with TRBD2. Trimming removed 4 bases from V and 5 bases from J; junction bases left unmatched: 10. This CDR3 region has 16 residues. Germline V gene data show CDR1 as SEHNR and CDR2 as FQNEAQ (reference sequence). DNA for the CDR3: TGTGCCAGCAGCTCTCCACACCTAGCGGGAGCTGAGACCCAGTACTTC. Its protein is CASSSPHLAGAETQYF.

The chain is built from TRBV13 and TRBJ2-3; D is perhaps TRBD1 or TRBD2 (6 bases each). The CDR3 loop spans 18 amino acids. Trimming removed 4 bases from V and 8 bases from J, with 28 bases in between. The germline CDR1 and CDR2 sequences are PRHDT and FYEKMQ (reference sequence). The CDR3 loop is CASSSIETGAGEEGTQYF. For the CDR3, the DNA is TGTGCCAGCAGCTCCATCGAGACAGGTGCCGGGGAGGAGGGTACGCAGTATTTT.

V and J are TRBV4-3 and TRBJ2-7; TRBD2 might be the D (6 bases). The germline V gene encodes CDR1 LGHNA and CDR2 YSLEER. Trimming cost V 0 bases and J 0 bases, with 15 bases left between them. The CDR3 totals 17 residues. The CDR3 sequence is CASSQDRFGRHSYEQYF. The CDR3, as DNA: TGCGCCAGCAGCCAAGACAGATTTGGGAGGCACTCCTACGAGCAGTACTTC.

In its sample, this clone was seen once. The V and J genes are TRBV15 and TRBJ1-5; TRBD1 agrees at 7 bases. Germline-derived CDR1 and CDR2 are LNHNV and YYDKDF (reference sequence). The length of the CDR3 is 15 residues. J was trimmed by 7 bases and V by 2 bases; bases with no gene match: 8. Written as DNA, the CDR3 is TGTGCCACCAGCAGAATCTCAGGGGGAGTCCAGCCCCAGCATTTT. Translating gives CATSRISGGVQPQHF. Filled out from reference TRBV15 and TRBJ1-5, the complete variable domain reads DAMVIQNPRYQVTQFGKPVTLSCSQTLNHNVMYWYQQKSSQAPKLLFHYYDKDFNNEADTPDNFQSRRPNTSFCFLDIRSPGLGDTAMYLCATSRISGGVQPQHFGDGTRLSIL.

This rearrangement joins TRBV30 to TRBJ1-1; 9 bases align to TRBD1. This CDR3 contains 13 residues. J was trimmed by 12 bases and V by 4 bases; bases with no gene match: 12. CDR1 is GTSNPN and CDR2 is SVGIG in the germline V gene (reference sequence). For the CDR3, the DNA is TGTGCCTGGACCACAGGGGGCGCGTCGGAAACTTTCTTT. It encodes CAWTTGGASETFF.

The rearrangement uses TRBV7-8 and TRBJ2-7; D is unresolved. Trimming took 1 base from V and 0 from J, leaving 10 bases between them. Germline V CDR1 and CDR2: SGHVS, FQNEAQ. The CDR3 has 15 residues. In nucleotides, the CDR3 is TGTGCCAGCAGCTTAGAGGGATTTAGCTCCTACGAGCAGTACTTC. It codes for CASSLEGFSSYEQYF.

This chain connects TRBV2 to TRBJ2-1; D gene ambiguous. Germline V gives CDR1 SNHLY, CDR2 FYNNEI. Trimming shortened V by 3 bases and J by 10 bases, and 13 bases separated the two germline ends. The CDR3 sequence is 13 residues long. CDR3 in DNA: TGTGCCAGCAGTGACCCACTTTTTCAGGAGCAGTTCTTC. Translation gives CASSDPLFQEQFF. Full variable domain (rest looked up from reference TRBV2 and TRBJ2-1): EPEVTQTPSHQVTQMGQEVILRCVPISNHLYFYWYRQILGQKVEFLVSFYNNEISEKSEIFDDQFSVERPDGSNFTLKIRSTKLEDSAMYFCASSDPLFQEQFFGPGTRLTVL.

V usage is TRBV7-2 and J usage is TRBJ1-6; 8 bases fit TRBD1. Germline loops: CDR1 SGHTA, CDR2 FQGNSA. V trimming: 1 base; J trimming: 6 bases; junction bases outside the gene matches: 5. This CDR3 region has 16 residues. CDR3 DNA: TGTGCCAGCAGCTTAGAACATGACAGGGGTAATTCACCCCTCCACTTT. It translates to CASSLEHDRGNSPLHF.

The V and J genes are TRBV30 and TRBJ1-1; no reliable D call. There are 11 residues in the CDR3. V was cut by 4 bases and J by 7 bases, with 10 bases left in between. Germline lookup yields CDR1 GTSNPN and CDR2 SVGIG (reference sequence). CDR3 DNA sequence: TGTGCCTGGACCCTAGGTCTTGAAGCTTTCTTT. Its translation is CAWTLGLEAFF. Complete variable domain (other parts from reference TRBV30 and TRBJ1-1): SQTIHQWPATLVQPVGSPLSLECTVEGTSNPNLYWYRQAAGRGLQLLFYSVGIGQISSEVPQNLSASRPQDRQFILSSKKLLLSDSGFYLCAWTLGLEAFFGQGTRLTVV.

The V call is TRBV7-9, the J call TRBJ2-5, with D unclear. V gave up 2 bases and J gave up 1 base, with 5 bases separating them. This CDR3 is built from 13 residues. CDR1 SEHNR and CDR2 FQNEAQ come from the germline V gene (reference sequence). CDR3 in DNA: TGTGCCAGCAGCTTATGGGGCCAAGAGACCCAGTACTTC. It encodes CASSLWGQETQYF.

This chain joins TRBV7-9 and TRBJ2-3; 12 nucleotides agree with TRBD2. After removal of 5 bases from V and 6 bases from J, the junction contained 6 bases not matched to a gene. Germline loops: CDR1 SEHNR, CDR2 FQNEAQ (reference sequence). The CDR3 spans 15 residues. CDR3 region: CASSRLAGVWDTQYF. The CDR3 coding sequence is TGTGCCAGCAGCCGACTAGCGGGAGTCTGGGATACGCAGTATTTT.

The chain uses TRBV30 and TRBJ2-5; D possibly corresponds to TRBD1 (6 bases). This CDR3 has 15 amino acids. CDR1 and CDR2 from the germline V gene are GTSNPN and SVGIG (reference sequence). V was trimmed by 0 bases and J by 5 bases, leaving 16 bases between them. CDR3 coding DNA: TGTGCCTGGAGTGTACAGGGTTCTCAGTTGGAGACCCAGTACTTC. It yields the protein CAWSVQGSQLETQYF.

This chain connects TRBV21-1 to TRBJ2-7; the table's D gene call, TRBD2, was not cross checked with the DNA. TRBV21-1 counts as a pseudogene. This CDR3 contains 15 residues. The CDR3 DNA reads TGTGCCAGCAGCAAAGTTGCGGGCCAATCCTACGAGCAGTACTTC. Residues: CASSKVAGQSYEQYF.

The V gene is TRBV4-1, the J gene TRBJ1-2, with D hard to call. The CDR3 is 17 residues long. Germline V lookup: CDR1 MGHRA, CDR2 YSYEKL. Trimming left V 2 bases short and J 0 bases short, with 16 bases between. CDR3 nucleotide sequence: TGCGCCAGCAGCCAAAGAAGTCCAGCTAGCCCTAACTATGGCTACACCTTC. This encodes CASSQRSPASPNYGYTF.